This record looks at one TCR beta chain sequence and its context. This specimen belongs to a study of identical twins. MiXCR, applied by TCRdb to the 5' RACE reads, yields one record per CDR3 protein. Of about 100,000 distinct CDR3 sequences listed, about 6.1% are singletons. Trimming shortened V by 8 bases and J by 5 bases, and 6 bases separated the two germline ends. Germline assignment: CDR1 MNHNS and CDR2 SASEGT. The CDR3 has 10 amino acids. The rearrangement joins TRBV6-1 to TRBJ2-5; D is ambiguous. Sequenced material: memory T cells sorted from blood. The TCR was taken from a woman between 45 and 60 years old in good health. The CDR3 loop reads CASASETQYF. CDR3 DNA sequence: TGTGCCAGCGCGAGCGAGACCCAGTACTTC.